This is a list of T cell receptor beta chains from one sample in a study of shared clonotypes between healthy human individuals. Assay used: immunoSEQ multiplex PCR; TCRdb lists only in-frame clones, some missing. The sample records 950,000 to 1,100,000 clones, around three quarters being singletons. The sample taken for sequencing was memory CD4+ T cells from PBMCs. The receptors stem from a young man in good health. Some clones in this sample may be carry-over from other donors' samples. Each CDR3 is given with its conserved first and last residue. Each record gives: V gene, CDR3 protein.

V: TRBV4-2; CDR3: CASSQGRKNTGELFF
V: TRBV7-2; CDR3: CASSQQGNTEAFF
V: TRBV28; CDR3: CASSLSGWRYDYGYTF
V: TRBV5-1; CDR3: CASSLAGTSGYNEQFF
V: TRBV4-1; CDR3: CASSHQGGGETQYF
V: TRBV4-2; CDR3: CASSQTIRDREQRLFF
V: TRBV9; CDR3: CASSALFPNTGELFF
V: TRBV28; CDR3: CASQVTGGSNEQFF
V: TRBV19; CDR3: CASNRPGNTGELFF
V: TRBV7-9; CDR3: CASSLTGTPATQYF
V: TRBV19; CDR3: CASSVGTGGQPQHF
V: TRBV27; CDR3: CASSRTGINSGELFF
V: TRBV27; CDR3: CASSSRPPPGPYEQYF
V: TRBV10-3; CDR3: CAISVGRGYEQYF
V: TRBV11-2; CDR3: CASSQMGPRITNYGYTF
V: TRBV10-3; CDR3: CAISENRGGNQPQHF
V: TRBV15; CDR3: CATSRDRWLAGEGGLDTQYF
V: TRBV5-1; CDR3: CASSLEPNPPDTQYF
V: TRBV4-2; CDR3: CASSQDWGAGADGYTF
V: TRBV4-3; CDR3: CASSQVAGKHRNEQFF
V: TRBV6-1; CDR3: CASTSSDTLSYEQYF
V: TRBV2; CDR3: CASSGTGGDEQFF
V: TRBV9; CDR3: CASSVDLNRGYTF
V: TRBV9; CDR3: CASSPRTVSTDTQYF
V: TRBV2; CDR3: CASKQSHFTEAFF
V: TRBV11-2; CDR3: CASSPYEGAYGYTF
V: TRBV15; CDR3: CATSRGQGGREQYF
V: TRBV7-3; CDR3: CASSSLPRDPGYNEQFF
V: TRBV10-3; CDR3: CAISEMGLGSSGANVLTF
V: TRBV10-3; CDR3: CAISPSGSGQETQYF
V: TRBV6-5; CDR3: CASSYPRGNEAFF
V: TRBV10-3; CDR3: CAITPGTTNNEQFF
V: TRBV19; CDR3: CATSGLGNQPQHF
V: TRBV27; CDR3: CASSARPGRVIRPLHF
V: TRBV6-8; CDR3: CASSWGQGERADTEAFF
V: TRBV10-2; CDR3: CASSDQELGYGYTF
V: TRBV20-1; CDR3: CSARDEKLFF
V: TRBV28; CDR3: CASSFYRGEDEQYF
V: TRBV14; CDR3: CASSPAGARDEAFF
V: TRBV6-6; CDR3: CASSHPGVGGYTF
V: TRBV6-1; CDR3: CASRDRGLKDGYTF
V: TRBV5-1; CDR3: CASSRTGGDQPQHF
V: TRBV27; CDR3: CASSPRTSGSLSYNEQFF
V: TRBV28; CDR3: CASNDQETQYF